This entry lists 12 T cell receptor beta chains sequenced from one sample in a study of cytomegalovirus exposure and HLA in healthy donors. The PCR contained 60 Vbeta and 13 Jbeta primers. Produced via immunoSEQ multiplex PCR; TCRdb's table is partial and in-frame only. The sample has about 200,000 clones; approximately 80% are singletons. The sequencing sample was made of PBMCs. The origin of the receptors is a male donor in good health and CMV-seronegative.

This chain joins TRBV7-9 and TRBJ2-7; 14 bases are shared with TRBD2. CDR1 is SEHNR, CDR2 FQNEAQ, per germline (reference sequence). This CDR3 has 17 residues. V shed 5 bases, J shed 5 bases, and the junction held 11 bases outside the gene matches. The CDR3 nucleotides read TGTGCCAGCAGCCAGGGACTAGCGGGAGCAATAGCTCACGAGCAGTACTTC. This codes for CASSQGLAGAIAHEQYF.

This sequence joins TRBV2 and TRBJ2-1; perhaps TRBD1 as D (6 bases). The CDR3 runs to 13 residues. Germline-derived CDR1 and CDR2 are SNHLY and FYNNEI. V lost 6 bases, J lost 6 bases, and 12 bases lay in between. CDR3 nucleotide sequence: TGTGCCAGCAGCTCAAGGGGGTTCAATGAGCAGTTCTTC. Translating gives CASSSRGFNEQFF.

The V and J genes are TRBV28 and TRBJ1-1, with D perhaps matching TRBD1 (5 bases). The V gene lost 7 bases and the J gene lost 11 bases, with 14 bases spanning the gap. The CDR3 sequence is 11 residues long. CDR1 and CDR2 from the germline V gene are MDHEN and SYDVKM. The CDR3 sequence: CASTTWGEAFF. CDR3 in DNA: TGTGCCAGCACTACTTGGGGGGAGGCTTTCTTT.

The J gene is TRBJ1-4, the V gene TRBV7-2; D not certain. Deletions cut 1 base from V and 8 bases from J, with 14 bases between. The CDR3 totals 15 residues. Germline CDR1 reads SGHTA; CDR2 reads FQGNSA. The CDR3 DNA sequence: TGTGCCAGCAGCTTAGTCCGACACCCCTGGGAAAAACTGTTTTTT. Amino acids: CASSLVRHPWEKLFF.

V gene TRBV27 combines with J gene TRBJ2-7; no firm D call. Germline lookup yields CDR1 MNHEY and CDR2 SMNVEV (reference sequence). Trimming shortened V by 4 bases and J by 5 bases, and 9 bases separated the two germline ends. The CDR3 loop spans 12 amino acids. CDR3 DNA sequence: TGTGCCAGCAGTTCCTCTAGGAACGAGCAGTACTTC. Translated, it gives CASSSSRNEQYF.

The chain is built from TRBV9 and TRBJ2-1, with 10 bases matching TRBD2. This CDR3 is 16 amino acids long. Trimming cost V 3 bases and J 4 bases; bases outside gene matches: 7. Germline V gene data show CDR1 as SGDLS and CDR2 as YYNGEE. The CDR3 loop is CASSASSGSRYNEQFF. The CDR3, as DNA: TGTGCCAGCAGCGCCTCTAGCGGGAGTAGGTACAATGAGCAGTTCTTC.

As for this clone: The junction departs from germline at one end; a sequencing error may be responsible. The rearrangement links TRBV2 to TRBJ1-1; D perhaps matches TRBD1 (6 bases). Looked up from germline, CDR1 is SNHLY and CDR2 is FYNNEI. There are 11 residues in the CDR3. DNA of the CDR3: TGTGCCAGCAGTGTGCAGGGGATTGGGATCTTT. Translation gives CASSVQGIGIF.

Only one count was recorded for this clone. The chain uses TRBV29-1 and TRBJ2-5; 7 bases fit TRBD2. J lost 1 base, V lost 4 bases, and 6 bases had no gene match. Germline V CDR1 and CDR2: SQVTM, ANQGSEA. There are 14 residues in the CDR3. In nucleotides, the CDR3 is TGCAGCGTTGTTCGTGCGGGGGTCCAAGAGACCCAGTACTTC. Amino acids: CSVVRAGVQETQYF.

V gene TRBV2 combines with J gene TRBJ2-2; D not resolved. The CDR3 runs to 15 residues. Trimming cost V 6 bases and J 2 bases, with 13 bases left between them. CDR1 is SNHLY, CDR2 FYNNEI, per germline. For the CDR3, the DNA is TGTGCCAGCAGAGACTCCTCCCTTAACACCGGGGAGCTGTTTTTT. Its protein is CASRDSSLNTGELFF.

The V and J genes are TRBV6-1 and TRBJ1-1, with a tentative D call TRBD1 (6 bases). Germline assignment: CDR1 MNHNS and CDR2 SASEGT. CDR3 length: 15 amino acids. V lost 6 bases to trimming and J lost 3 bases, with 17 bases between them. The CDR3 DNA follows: TGTGCCAGCAGGATACAGGGTTTCGCCGACACTGAAGCTTTCTTT. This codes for CASRIQGFADTEAFF.

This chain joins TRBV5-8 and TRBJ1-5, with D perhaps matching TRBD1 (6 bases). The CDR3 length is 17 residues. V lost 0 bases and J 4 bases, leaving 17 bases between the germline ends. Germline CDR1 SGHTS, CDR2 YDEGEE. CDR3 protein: CASSLEVRGVGNQPQHF. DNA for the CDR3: TGTGCCAGCAGCTTGGAGGTCAGGGGAGTAGGGAATCAGCCCCAGCATTTT.

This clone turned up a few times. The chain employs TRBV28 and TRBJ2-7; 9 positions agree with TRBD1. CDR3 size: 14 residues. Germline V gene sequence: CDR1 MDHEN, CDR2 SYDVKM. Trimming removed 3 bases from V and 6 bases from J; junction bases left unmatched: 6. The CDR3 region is CASSFGDRVSEQYF. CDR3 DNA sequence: TGTGCCAGCAGTTTCGGGGACAGGGTCAGCGAGCAGTACTTC.